One and the same sample provided the 23 T cell receptor beta chains below, sequenced in a study of shared clonotypes between healthy human individuals. CD8 cells classed as naive were CD45RO-negative and positively selected for CCR7, excluding terminally differentiated effector memory CD45RA+ cells. Clones were sequenced by immunoSEQ multiplex PCR, and TCRdb holds only the in-frame ones, with some missing. The sample gives over 800,000 clones, approximately 92% of which show up once; approximately 25% is in the top ten. The specimen was naive CD8+ T cells sorted from blood. The source of these receptors is a man aged 30 to 39 in good health.

The chain employs TRBV11-3 and TRBJ2-3, with D possibly TRBD1 on 6 matching bases. The germline CDR1 and CDR2 sequences are SGHNT and YENEEA. Deletions cut 2 bases from V and 7 bases from J, with 13 bases between. CDR3 length: 14 amino acids. The CDR3 loop reads CASSLRQGTNTQYF. The CDR3 region has the DNA TGTGCCAGCAGCTTAAGGCAGGGGACGAATACGCAGTATTTT.

The gene calls are TRBV30 and TRBJ1-1; D is ambiguous. Germline values: CDR1 GTSNPN, CDR2 SVGIG (reference sequence). CDR3 length equals 14 residues. The V and J ends lost 0 bases and 0 bases respectively, with 8 bases between them. CDR3 protein: CAWSVLPLNTEAFF. The CDR3 DNA reads as TGTGCCTGGAGTGTACTCCCCTTGAACACTGAAGCTTTCTTT.

The chain links TRBV6-1 to TRBJ1-2; D possibly corresponds to TRBD1 (6 bases). Trimming removed 7 bases from V and 1 base from J, with 16 bases in between. The CDR3 extends over 15 amino acids. Germline values: CDR1 MNHNS, CDR2 SASEGT. The DNA of the CDR3 is TGTGCCAGCACCCTGGGCAGGGGAATTAACTATGGCTACACCTTC. This translates into CASTLGRGINYGYTF.

This chain joins TRBV11-2 and TRBJ2-1; D is unresolved. V dropped 6 bases and J dropped 9 bases, with 12 bases sitting between them. Germline assignment: CDR1 SGHAT and CDR2 FQNNGV. The CDR3 is 12 amino acids. The CDR3 bases are TGTGCCAGCAGGGATTTCTTCGGTGAGCAGTTCTTC. This sequence encodes CASRDFFGEQFF.

There are a few counts of this clone. The V and J genes are TRBV4-1 and TRBJ1-1; 11 nucleotides agree with TRBD1. This CDR3 has 14 amino acids. Germline CDR1 reads MGHRA; CDR2 reads YSYEKL. V trimming: 4 bases; J trimming: 11 bases; junction bases outside the gene matches: 9. The CDR3 sequence: CASSPGTGGTGAFF. CDR3 nucleotide sequence: TGCGCCAGCAGCCCCGGGACAGGGGGGACGGGGGCTTTCTTT.

This clone has just one count. Written as DNA, the CDR3 is TGTGCCAGTAGTATGCCTCTCTACGAGCAGTACTTC. This encodes CASSMPLYEQYF. The gene calls are TRBV19 and TRBJ2-7, with D hard to call. CDR3 length equals 12 residues. Germline loops: CDR1 LNHDA, CDR2 SQIVND (reference sequence). The ends were cut back, 3 bases at V and 3 bases at J, with 6 bases in the middle.

In this sample, this clone turned up a few times. The chain carries TRBV6-6 and TRBJ1-5; D is undetermined. The CDR3 contains 14 residues. The V gene's germline CDR1 is MNHNY and CDR2 SVGAGI (reference sequence). Trimming shortened V by 4 bases and J by 3 bases, and 10 bases separated the two germline ends. This CDR3 is CASSFTENNQPQHF. The CDR3 DNA reads as TGTGCCAGCAGTTTTACAGAGAACAATCAGCCCCAGCATTTT.

The gene calls are TRBV9 and TRBJ2-1, with 8 bases fitting TRBD2. The CDR3 covers 15 residues. Germline V lookup: CDR1 SGDLS, CDR2 YYNGEE. V lost 4 bases, J lost 8 bases, and 11 bases stayed unmatched. CDR3 sequence reads: CASSSSGTSLYEQFF. The CDR3 nucleotides read TGTGCCAGCAGCTCATCCGGGACTAGTCTCTATGAGCAGTTCTTC.

The rearrangement links TRBV11-2 to TRBJ1-4, with TRBD1 as a possible D gene (5 bases). Trimming shortened V by 5 bases and J by 4 bases, and 17 bases separated the two germline ends. The germline gives CDR1 SGHAT, CDR2 FQNNGV. The CDR3 runs to 16 residues. CDR3 loop: CASSDAARGGNEKLFF. The DNA for the CDR3 is TGTGCCAGCAGCGATGCCGCCCGGGGGGGTAATGAAAAACTGTTTTTT.

This chain uses TRBV4-1 with TRBJ2-1; tentatively, D is TRBD1 or TRBD2 (5 bases each). The CDR3 runs to 13 residues. V was pared by 4 bases and J by 8 bases, with 12 bases between. Germline lookup yields CDR1 MGHRA and CDR2 YSYEKL. The CDR3 spells CASSLTGTDEQFF. DNA of the CDR3: TGCGCCAGCAGCCTGACTGGGACGGATGAGCAGTTCTTC.

The chain couples TRBV4-1 to TRBJ1-1, with D perhaps matching TRBD1 (6 bases). V shed 8 bases and J shed 1 base, with 17 bases lying between them. The V gene's germline CDR1 is MGHRA and CDR2 YSYEKL. The CDR3 sequence is 15 residues long. The CDR3 reads CASRPNRDSNTEAFF. CDR3 DNA: TGCGCCAGCCGCCCGAACAGGGATTCGAACACTGAAGCTTTCTTT.

The rearrangement joins TRBV5-6 to TRBJ2-3; D might be TRBD1 or TRBD2, each matching 5 bases. Trimming took off 4 bases at V and 7 bases at J, with 13 bases between the two ends. The CDR3 runs 13 residues. Germline CDR1 is SGHDT and CDR2 is YYEEEE. CDR3 residues: CASSGGTHNTQYF. In DNA, the CDR3 is TGTGCCAGCAGCGGGGGAACCCACAATACGCAGTATTTT. The whole variable domain, filled in from reference TRBV5-6 and TRBJ2-3, reads DAGVTQSPTHLIKTRGQQVTLRCSPKSGHDTVSWYQQALGQGPQFIFQYYEEEERQRGNFPDRFSGHQFPNYSSELNVNALLLGDSALYLCASSGGTHNTQYFGPGTRLTVL.

This chain joins TRBV28 and TRBJ2-1; no clear D gene. This CDR3 comprises 14 residues. The germline V and J ends were trimmed by 3 bases and 5 bases, with 11 bases remaining between them. Germline assignment: CDR1 MDHEN and CDR2 SYDVKM. CDR3 nucleotides: TGTGCCAGCAGTTTGATCGGGCAGGACAATGAGCAGTTCTTC. It encodes CASSLIGQDNEQFF.

The genes are TRBV9 and TRBJ2-7, with TRBD2 identical over 9 bases. CDR1 and CDR2 (germline): SGDLS, YYNGEE. V dropped 2 bases and J dropped 3; count of bases not matched to a gene: 3. CDR3 size: 14 residues. CDR3 residues: CASSVSGSYYEQYF. CDR3 DNA: TGTGCCAGCAGCGTTAGCGGGAGTTACTACGAGCAGTACTTC.

Notes on this clone: Other DNA sequences in this sample translate to the same CDR3. The chain links TRBV27 to TRBJ2-2; TRBD1 is a possible D gene (5 bases). V gave up 4 bases and J gave up 4 bases, with 7 bases separating them. CDR1 is MNHEY and CDR2 is SMNVEV in the germline V gene (reference sequence). CDR3 length: 13 amino acids. In DNA, the CDR3 is TGTGCCAGCAGTTCTCAGGGCACCGGGGAGCTGTTTTTT. It codes for CASSSQGTGELFF.

Worth noting for this clone: This likely traces to a read error, being one base from a far larger clone. The sample holds other DNA sequences that translate to the same CDR3. The V call is TRBV7-9, the J call TRBJ2-7, with D uncertain. The CDR3 runs 11 residues. CDR1 is SEHNR, CDR2 FQNEAQ, per germline (reference sequence). Trimming pared 1 base from V and 6 bases from J, leaving 4 bases between. This chain's CDR3 is CASSLEAEQYF. The CDR3 coding sequence is TGTGCCAGCAGCTTAGAGGCCGAGCAGTACTTC.

The V gene is TRBV29-1, the J gene TRBJ2-3; 7 bases align to TRBD2. This CDR3 region has 16 residues. Germline V gene sequence: CDR1 SQVTM, CDR2 ANQGSEA. With V trimmed by 3 bases and J by 4 bases, 13 bases remained unmatched. The chain's CDR3 is CSVDGVREVRADTQYF. The CDR3 nucleotides are TGCAGCGTTGACGGAGTCCGGGAGGTTAGGGCAGATACGCAGTATTTT.

The chain uses TRBV9 and TRBJ2-5, with 7 bases matching TRBD2. Unmatched junction bases numbered 15, after V lost 4 bases and J lost 0 bases. The length of the CDR3 is 18 residues. Germline CDR1 reads SGDLS; CDR2 reads YYNGEE. This chain's CDR3 is CASSPSDPLRGNQETQYF. The CDR3 DNA reads as TGTGCCAGCAGCCCAAGCGATCCTCTGCGGGGGAACCAAGAGACCCAGTACTTC. Drawing the rest from reference TRBV9 and TRBJ2-5, the complete variable domain is DSGVTQTPKHLITATGQRVTLRCSPRSGDLSVYWYQQSLDQGLQFLIQYYNGEERAKGNILERFSAQQFPDLHSELNLSSLELGDSALYFCASSPSDPLRGNQETQYFGPGTRLLVL.

V usage is TRBV7-9 and J usage is TRBJ1-2, with 10 bases fitting TRBD1. Germline trimming cut 5 bases from V and 6 bases from J; bases unmatched to any gene: 9. The germline V gene has CDR1 SEHNR and CDR2 FQNEAQ (reference sequence). The CDR3 runs 15 residues. In nucleotides, the CDR3 is TGTGCCAGCAGCGACTTCTCCGGGACAGGGGATGGCTACACCTTC. It yields the protein CASSDFSGTGDGYTF. Drawing the rest from reference TRBV7-9 and TRBJ1-2, the complete variable domain is DTGVSQNPRHKITKRGQNVTFRCDPISEHNRLYWYRQTLGQGPEFLTYFQNEAQLEKSRLLSDRFSAERPKGSFSTLEIQRTEQGDSAMYLCASSDFSGTGDGYTFGSGTRLTVV.

This clone has only one observation. This chain uses TRBV7-6 with TRBJ2-3; 7 positions agree with TRBD1. Germline CDR1 SGHVS, CDR2 FNYEAQ. The ends lost 1 base at V and 5 bases at J; junction bases unmatched: 6. The CDR3 spans 15 residues. CDR3 amino acids: CASSLEGAWQDTQYF. The CDR3 bases are TGTGCCAGCAGCTTAGAGGGGGCATGGCAAGATACGCAGTATTTT.

V usage is TRBV6-5 and J usage is TRBJ2-1; the D is unclear. The germline CDR1 and CDR2 sequences are MNHEY and SVGAGI. With 5 bases removed from V and 7 bases from J, the gap between germline ends came to 9 bases. This CDR3 has 12 residues. This chain's CDR3 is CASSRYLNEQFF. DNA for the CDR3: TGTGCCAGCAGTCGCTACCTAAATGAGCAGTTCTTC.

This clone was counted once. This sequence joins TRBV5-6 and TRBJ2-5, with a weak D call TRBD2 (5 bases). Germline CDR1 and CDR2: SGHDT and YYEEEE. This CDR3 is 14 amino acids long. Trimming pared 4 bases from V and 5 bases from J, leaving 15 bases between. CDR3 coding DNA: TGTGCCAGCAGCGACCGGAGGAGAAGCGAGACCCAGTACTTC. Translating it yields CASSDRRRSETQYF.

Details on this clone: Other DNA sequences in this sample translate to the same CDR3. The V gene is TRBV5-4, the J gene TRBJ2-7; D may match TRBD1 or TRBD2 (5 bases each). The V end lost 2 bases, the J end lost 6 bases, and 9 bases lay between the germline ends. This CDR3 is 12 amino acids long. CDR1 is SGHNT and CDR2 is YYREEE in the germline V gene (reference sequence). CDR3 sequence: CASSFGGGEQYF. The CDR3 bases are TGTGCCAGCAGCTTCGGTGGGGGCGAGCAGTACTTC. Full variable domain (outside the CDR3, taken from reference TRBV5-4 and TRBJ2-7): ETGVTQSPTHLIKTRGQQVTLRCSSQSGHNTVSWYQQALGQGPQFIFQYYREEENGRGNFPPRFSGLQFPNYSSELNVNALELDDSALYLCASSFGGGEQYFGPGTRLTVT.